Listed below are T cell receptor beta chains from one sample, sequenced in a study of blood T cell repertoires in COVID-19. Libraries were prepared by immunoSEQ multiplex PCR; TCRdb keeps only in-frame clonotypes and omits some of them. This table holds 35,000 to 45,000 clones, about 91% found once. The sample comprised peripheral blood. The source is a human donor in a cohort sampled during active COVID-19. The CDR3 runs from the conserved cysteine through the conserved F or W. The D gene is left open where the match is weak. Expanded clones get a size class; other rows say once, few or many, or leave the size out.

CDR3 protein: CASSFMRTSGSYF
CDR3 DNA: TGTGCCAGCAGTTTTATGAGGACTAGCGGATCCTACTTC
clone size: NA
J gene: TRBJ2-7
D gene: TRBD2
V gene: TRBV28

CDR3 protein: CATSDGTVSYGYTF
CDR3 DNA: TGTGCCACCAGTGATGGCACAGTTTCCTATGGCTACACCTTC
clone size: NA
J gene: TRBJ1-2
D gene: NA
V gene: TRBV24-1

CDR3 protein: CASTTRGGAGSGELFF
CDR3 DNA: TGTGCCAGCACAACCCGTGGGGGGGCGGGGTCCGGGGAGCTGTTTTTT
clone size: NA
J gene: TRBJ2-2
D gene: NA
V gene: TRBV7-8

CDR3 protein: CASSPGQGVGYGYTF
CDR3 DNA: TGTGCCAGCAGTCCGGGACAGGGGGTGGGCTATGGCTACACCTTC
clone size: NA
J gene: TRBJ1-2
D gene: TRBD1
V gene: TRBV27

CDR3 protein: CASSFTGRRDRDYETQYF
CDR3 DNA: TGTGCCAGCAGCTTTACTGGCCGCCGGGACAGGGATTACGAGACCCAGTACTTC
clone size: NA
J gene: TRBJ2-5
D gene: TRBD1
V gene: TRBV5-6

CDR3 protein: CASSSREYEQYF
CDR3 DNA: TGTGCCAGCAGTTCACGGGAGTACGAGCAGTACTTC
clone size: NA
J gene: TRBJ2-7
D gene: NA
V gene: TRBV12-3/TRBV12-4

CDR3 protein: CASSSVRTSGRPGDIQYF
CDR3 DNA: TGTGCCAGCAGCTCCGTACGGACTAGCGGGAGGCCTGGGGACATTCAGTACTTC
clone size: NA
J gene: TRBJ2-4
D gene: TRBD2
V gene: TRBV5-4

CDR3 protein: CASADGGHTGELFF
CDR3 DNA: TGTGCCAGCGCGGACGGGGGTCACACCGGGGAGCTGTTTTTT
clone size: NA
J gene: TRBJ2-2
D gene: NA
V gene: TRBV28

CDR3 protein: CAWAPPWGKGAGQGFDGYTF
CDR3 DNA: TGTGCCTGGGCCCCCCCTTGGGGAAAGGGGGCCGGACAGGGTTTCGATGGCTACACCTTC
clone size: NA
J gene: TRBJ1-2
D gene: TRBD1
V gene: TRBV30

CDR3 protein: CASTPPPGQGYGYTF
CDR3 DNA: TGTGCCAGCACCCCTCCCCCGGGACAGGGTTATGGCTACACCTTC
clone size: NA
J gene: TRBJ1-2
D gene: TRBD1
V gene: TRBV28

CDR3 protein: CASSEGQGGYGYTF
CDR3 DNA: TGCGCCAGCAGCGAGGGACAGGGAGGCTATGGCTACACCTTC
clone size: NA
J gene: TRBJ1-2
D gene: TRBD1
V gene: TRBV5-1

CDR3 protein: CASKPTGAAYEQYF
CDR3 DNA: TGTGCCAGCAAACCAACAGGGGCCGCCTACGAGCAGTACTTC
clone size: NA
J gene: TRBJ2-7
D gene: TRBD1
V gene: TRBV27

CDR3 protein: CASSSTPGSTQYF
CDR3 DNA: TGTGCCAGCAGCTCAACCCCGGGTTCTACGCAGTATTTT
clone size: NA
J gene: TRBJ2-3
D gene: NA
V gene: TRBV7-2

CDR3 protein: CASSQNGDYEQYF
CDR3 DNA: TGTGCCAGCAGCCAAAACGGAGATTACGAGCAGTACTTC
clone size: few
J gene: TRBJ2-7
D gene: NA
V gene: TRBV3-1/TRBV3-2

CDR3 protein: CASRTSGLSYNEQFF
CDR3 DNA: TGTGCCAGCAGGACTAGCGGCCTCTCCTACAATGAGCAGTTCTTC
clone size: NA
J gene: TRBJ2-1
D gene: TRBD2
V gene: TRBV7-2

CDR3 protein: CASRDSGTSEQYF
CDR3 DNA: TGTGCCAGCAGGGACTCGGGGACAAGCGAGCAGTACTTC
clone size: NA
J gene: TRBJ2-7
D gene: NA
V gene: TRBV27

CDR3 protein: CASSQGQGEAFF
CDR3 DNA: TGTGCCAGCAGCCAAGGACAGGGGGAAGCTTTCTTT
clone size: NA
J gene: TRBJ1-1
D gene: TRBD1
V gene: TRBV4-2

CDR3 protein: CASSLDRPGLVAWELFF
CDR3 DNA: TGTGCCAGCAGCTTAGATAGGCCGGGACTTGTTGCCTGGGAGCTGTTTTTT
clone size: NA
J gene: TRBJ2-2
D gene: NA
V gene: TRBV7-8

CDR3 protein: CASSYSQGEAFF
CDR3 DNA: TGTGCCAGCAGTTACTCGCAGGGTGAAGCTTTCTTT
clone size: NA
J gene: TRBJ1-1
D gene: NA
V gene: TRBV6-5

CDR3 protein: CASSYSDRGRGYTF
CDR3 DNA: TGTGCCAGCAGTTACTCGGACAGGGGGAGAGGCTACACCTTC
clone size: NA
J gene: TRBJ1-2
D gene: TRBD1
V gene: TRBV6-2/TRBV6-3

CDR3 protein: CATSRDLGQYTEAFF
CDR3 DNA: TGTGCCACCAGCAGAGATTTAGGACAGTACACTGAAGCTTTCTTT
clone size: once
J gene: TRBJ1-1
D gene: NA
V gene: TRBV15

CDR3 protein: CASSQIEEGRRNEQFF
CDR3 DNA: TGTGCCAGCAGCCAAATCGAGGAAGGCAGGAGGAATGAGCAGTTCTTC
clone size: NA
J gene: TRBJ2-1
D gene: NA
V gene: TRBV4-2

CDR3 protein: CATSRDPHRGGNGYTF
CDR3 DNA: TGTGCCACCAGCAGAGATCCCCACAGGGGGGGGAATGGCTACACCTTC
clone size: NA
J gene: TRBJ1-2
D gene: TRBD1
V gene: TRBV15